Each of the 26 T cell receptor beta chains below was sequenced from the same sample in a study of shared clonotypes between healthy human individuals. The method was immunoSEQ multiplex PCR; TCRdb's version includes in-frame clones alone and lacks a portion of them. Of a few million clones in the sample, roughly 90% are singletons; the top ten hold around 0.35%. Sample: naive CD4+ T cells from PBMCs. Subset here: CD45RA+ positively selected. The origin of the receptors is a man between 18 and 35 years old in good health. Some clones in this sample may be carry-over from other donors' samples.

This clone came up once. The genes are TRBV28 and TRBJ2-1; D gene ambiguous. The CDR3 totals 13 residues. The germline gives CDR1 MDHEN, CDR2 SYDVKM. V lost 6 bases and J lost 7, with 13 bases in between. The CDR3 sequence: CASRPSPRNEQFF. CDR3 nucleotide sequence: TGTGCCAGCAGGCCGAGCCCGAGGAATGAGCAGTTCTTC. Drawing the rest from reference TRBV28 and TRBJ2-1, the complete variable domain is DVKVTQSSRYLVKRTGEKVFLECVQDMDHENMFWYRQDPGLGLRLIYFSYDVKMKEKGDIPEGYSVSREKKERFSLILESASTNQTSMYLCASRPSPRNEQFFGPGTRLTVL.

This clone was seen just once. The rearrangement links TRBV5-6 to TRBJ2-7, with TRBD1 identical over 8 bases. Unmatched junction bases numbered 4, after V lost 5 bases and J lost 3 bases. CDR1 SGHDT and CDR2 YYEEEE come from the germline V gene. The CDR3 extends over 13 amino acids. CDR3 residues: CASSPTGDYEQYF. CDR3 nucleotide sequence: TGTGCCAGCAGTCCGACAGGGGACTACGAGCAGTACTTC. The full variable domain, its missing parts supplied by reference TRBV5-6 and TRBJ2-7, is DAGVTQSPTHLIKTRGQQVTLRCSPKSGHDTVSWYQQALGQGPQFIFQYYEEEERQRGNFPDRFSGHQFPNYSSELNVNALLLGDSALYLCASSPTGDYEQYFGPGTRLTVT.

CDR3 sequence reads: CASSLGQANYGYTF. The CDR3 coding sequence is TGTGCCAGCAGCTTGGGACAGGCTAACTATGGCTACACCTTC. The V call is TRBV5-6, the J call TRBJ1-2; D possibly corresponds to TRBD1 (6 bases). CDR3 size: 14 residues. CDR1 and CDR2 (germline): SGHDT, YYEEEE. V gave up 0 bases and J gave up 0 bases, with 6 bases separating them.

This chain connects TRBV19 to TRBJ1-3; D unclear. With 3 bases removed from V and 4 bases from J, the gap between germline ends came to 7 bases. The V gene's germline CDR1 is LNHDA and CDR2 SQIVND (reference sequence). This CDR3 comprises 13 residues. Here the CDR3 reads CASSIGGGNTIYF. In DNA form, the CDR3 reads TGTGCCAGTAGTATCGGTGGGGGAAACACCATATATTTT.

J is TRBJ2-5 and V is TRBV6-6; D perhaps matches TRBD2 (6 bases). Trimming stripped 2 bases from V and 4 bases from J, with 14 bases between. The V gene's germline CDR1 is MNHNY and CDR2 SVGAGI (reference sequence). The CDR3 consists of 15 residues. CDR3 DNA: TGTGCCAGCAGTTACGGACTACCCGTGGGAGAGACCCAGTACTTC. Translating it yields CASSYGLPVGETQYF.

A few counts support this clone. The sample carries other DNA sequences with the same CDR3. The chain couples TRBV20-1 to TRBJ2-7; D unresolved. CDR3 size: 11 residues. Germline V gene sequence: CDR1 DFQATT, CDR2 SNEGSKA (reference sequence). Trimming removed 1 base from V and 2 bases from J, with 3 bases in between. CDR3 DNA sequence: TGCAGTGCTAGAGGGACCTACGAGCAGTACTTC. This gives the protein CSARGTYEQYF.

Here the CDR3 reads CASSWDSGSPHNEQFF. In DNA form, the CDR3 reads TGCGCCAGCAGCTGGGATAGCGGGAGTCCCCACAATGAGCAGTTCTTC. The chain uses TRBV5-1 and TRBJ2-1; 9 bases fit TRBD2. V shed 3 bases and J 5 bases; nucleotides not matched to a gene: 9. The CDR3 is 16 residues long. Per the germline V gene, CDR1 is SGHRS and CDR2 is YFSETQ.

The chain joins TRBV2 to TRBJ1-4; 11 bases are shared with TRBD1. Germline lookup yields CDR1 SNHLY and CDR2 FYNNEI. The ends lost 8 bases at V and 8 bases at J; junction bases unmatched: 4. The CDR3 runs to 13 residues. CDR3 sequence reads: CASRDRGWEKLFF. CDR3 coding DNA: TGTGCCAGCCGGGACAGGGGGTGGGAAAAACTGTTTTTT.

The chain recombines TRBV5-6 with TRBJ1-1; possibly TRBD1 for D (5 bases). V gave up 5 bases and J gave up 6 bases, with 17 bases separating them. Germline-derived CDR1 and CDR2 are SGHDT and YYEEEE. This CDR3 is 14 amino acids long. The CDR3 nucleotides are TGTGCCAGCAGTCTAGGTGAGGGGTTCCCTGAAGCTTTCTTT. It yields the protein CASSLGEGFPEAFF.

This chain joins TRBV6-4 and TRBJ1-5, with D possibly being TRBD1 (6 bases). Germline assignment: CDR1 MRHNA and CDR2 SNTAGT. The CDR3 spans 15 residues. V lost 6 bases to trimming and J lost 0 bases, with 12 bases between them. The CDR3 is CASRDSLYSNQPQHF. The CDR3 DNA reads as TGTGCCAGCAGGGACAGCTTATATAGCAATCAGCCCCAGCATTTT.

The CDR3 DNA follows: TGTGCCAGCAGTGCGAGGGTCAATCAGCCCCAGCATTTT. It specifies CASSARVNQPQHF. The chain carries TRBV2 and TRBJ1-5; D uncertain. The CDR3 spans 13 residues. The ends were cut back, 4 bases at V and 3 bases at J, with 7 bases in the middle. The germline CDR1 and CDR2 sequences are SNHLY and FYNNEI.

The rearrangement links TRBV7-3 to TRBJ2-3, with D maybe TRBD2 (5 bases). Germline V CDR1 and CDR2: SGHTA, FQGTGA. This CDR3 spans 14 amino acids. With 4 bases removed from V and 2 bases from J, the gap between germline ends came to 10 bases. DNA for the CDR3: TGTGCCAGCAGCTCGGACTTCCTCACAGATACGCAGTATTTT. It specifies CASSSDFLTDTQYF.

The genes are TRBV4-1 and TRBJ2-7; D is unresolved. The ends were cut back, 2 bases at V and 1 base at J, with 18 bases in the middle. Germline lookup yields CDR1 MGHRA and CDR2 YSYEKL. The CDR3 totals 17 residues. The CDR3 loop is CASSQLSGRVGSYEQYF. The CDR3 nucleotides are TGCGCCAGCAGCCAACTGTCAGGTCGAGTAGGGTCCTACGAGCAGTACTTC.

The V and J genes are TRBV5-6 and TRBJ2-1, with TRBD2 identical over 9 bases. V lost 4 bases to trimming and J lost 7 bases; unmatched junction nucleotides: 12. The CDR3 covers 16 residues. In germline, CDR1 is SGHDT, CDR2 YYEEEE. In nucleotides, the CDR3 is TGTGCCAGCAGCGGACTGGGGGCTAGCGGGATGAATGAGCAGTTCTTC. The encoded protein is CASSGLGASGMNEQFF.

This sequence joins TRBV4-1 and TRBJ2-5; 9 nucleotides agree with TRBD2. Germline CDR1 MGHRA, CDR2 YSYEKL. The junction had 6 bases not matched to a gene; V was cut back by 1 base and J by 0 bases. The CDR3 runs to 17 residues. In DNA form, the CDR3 reads TGCGCCAGCAGCCAAGGGGTAAGCGGGGGGAACCAAGAGACCCAGTACTTC. As protein: CASSQGVSGGNQETQYF.

V usage is TRBV5-4 and J usage is TRBJ1-1; D is unresolved. CDR1 and CDR2 from the germline V gene are SGHNT and YYREEE (reference sequence). The CDR3 sequence is 14 residues long. Trimming pared 5 bases from V and 1 base from J, leaving 12 bases between. In nucleotides, the CDR3 is TGTGCCAGCAGGGTTGCGGGTGGGAACACTGAAGCTTTCTTT. Protein: CASRVAGGNTEAFF.

The rearrangement joins TRBV5-1 to TRBJ2-7; 12 nucleotides agree with TRBD2. With V trimmed by 6 bases and J by 5 bases, 9 bases remained unmatched. Germline V gene lookup returns CDR1 SGHRS and CDR2 YFSETQ. This CDR3 has 15 amino acids. This CDR3 is CASTLLAGGPNEQYF. The CDR3 DNA sequence: TGCGCCAGCACCCTACTAGCGGGAGGACCCAACGAGCAGTACTTC.

V usage is TRBV27 and J usage is TRBJ2-7; TRBD1 matches at 7 bases. CDR1 is MNHEY, CDR2 SMNVEV, per germline (reference sequence). Trimming removed 3 bases from V and 3 bases from J; junction bases left unmatched: 5. This CDR3 comprises 14 residues. The CDR3 nucleotides read TGTGCCAGCAGTTTTTTGGACAGGTTCTACGAGCAGTACTTC. This translates into CASSFLDRFYEQYF.

The rearrangement links TRBV19 to TRBJ2-1, with D perhaps TRBD1 (6 bases). The CDR3 has 16 residues. Trimming took off 2 bases at V and 4 bases at J, with 15 bases between the two ends. CDR1 is LNHDA, CDR2 SQIVND, per germline (reference sequence). The CDR3 DNA is TGTGCCAGTAGTATATTACCGGGACATACATACAATGAGCAGTTCTTC. Its translation is CASSILPGHTYNEQFF.

The V call is TRBV28, the J call TRBJ1-1; 7 bases align to TRBD1. Germline V CDR1 and CDR2: MDHEN, SYDVKM. The V segment lost 7 bases and the J segment 2 bases; nucleotides outside the gene matches: 4. The CDR3 length is 13 residues. The CDR3 DNA follows: TGTGCCAGCAAAGGGACAGCAAACACTGAAGCTTTCTTT. This sequence encodes CASKGTANTEAFF.

This chain uses TRBV5-6 with TRBJ1-5; TRBD1 matches 8 bases. The CDR3 sequence is 16 residues long. Germline values: CDR1 SGHDT, CDR2 YYEEEE. Losses at the gene ends were 0 bases for V and 7 bases for J; bases not matched to a gene: 9. CDR3 nucleotides: TGTGCCAGCAGCTTGGCTCTGGCAGGGGGCGGGCAGCCCCAGCATTTT. This sequence encodes CASSLALAGGGQPQHF. Full variable domain (remainder filled in from reference TRBV5-6 and TRBJ1-5): DAGVTQSPTHLIKTRGQQVTLRCSPKSGHDTVSWYQQALGQGPQFIFQYYEEEERQRGNFPDRFSGHQFPNYSSELNVNALLLGDSALYLCASSLALAGGGQPQHFGDGTRLSIL.

This clone was seen a few times. The V and J genes are TRBV5-1 and TRBJ1-1, with a possible D match to TRBD1 (6 bases). Trimming took off 4 bases at V and 4 bases at J, with 14 bases between the two ends. CDR1 and CDR2 from the germline V gene are SGHRS and YFSETQ. This CDR3 contains 14 residues. The CDR3 nucleotides are TGCGCCAGCAGCGCATTACAGGGAGTCACTGAAGCTTTCTTT. Translated: CASSALQGVTEAFF.

The V gene is TRBV4-1, the J gene TRBJ2-5, with 11 bases fitting TRBD2. Germline V gives CDR1 MGHRA, CDR2 YSYEKL. V lost 2 bases and J lost 2; bases outside the gene matches: 13. This CDR3 spans 19 amino acids. CDR3 protein: CASSQFGTSGSWGQETQYF. As DNA, the CDR3 is TGCGCCAGCAGCCAATTCGGAACTAGCGGGAGTTGGGGTCAAGAGACCCAGTACTTC.

The chain is built from TRBV12-2 and TRBJ2-3. TRBV12-2 is a pseudogene. This CDR3 has 17 amino acids. For the CDR3, the DNA is TGTGCAAGTCGCTTAGCGAGGGGATCTATAGGCACAGATACGCAGTATTTT. Residues: CASRLARGSIGTDTQYF.

The chain couples TRBV29-1 to TRBJ1-2; possible D gene TRBD1, 5 bases. Trimming removed 2 bases from V and 8 bases from J, with 12 bases in between. CDR3 length: 12 amino acids. Germline assignment: CDR1 SQVTM and CDR2 ANQGSEA. Here the CDR3 reads CSVEPGYGGYTF. CDR3 bases: TGCAGCGTTGAACCAGGGTACGGAGGCTACACCTTC. Looking up the rest from reference TRBV29-1 and TRBJ1-2 gives the full variable domain: SAVISQKPSRDICQRGTSLTIQCQVDSQVTMMFWYRQQPGQSLTLIATANQGSEATYESGFVIDKFPISRPNLTFSTLTVSNMSPEDSSIYLCSVEPGYGGYTFGSGTRLTVV.

The rearrangement uses TRBV29-1 and TRBJ2-1, with TRBD2 identical over 14 bases. J lost 10 bases, V lost 8 bases, and 16 bases had no gene match. The CDR3 totals 16 residues. CDR1 and CDR2 from the germline V gene are SQVTM and ANQGSEA. The CDR3 region is CSYPGTRLAGGSEQFF. CDR3 DNA: TGCAGCTACCCAGGGACCCGACTAGCGGGAGGGTCCGAGCAGTTCTTC.